This T cell receptor (beta chain) emerged from a study of T-cell reconstitution after alpha-beta-depleted transplantation in children. The germline V gene encodes CDR1 MGHDK and CDR2 SYGVNS. Trimming took 3 bases from V and 2 from J; bases not matched to a gene: 9. CDR3 size: 17 residues. During its preparation, the TCRbeta library received unique molecular identifiers. TCRdb called the PCR reads again in MiXCR, with one record for every CDR3 protein. The sample lists some 390,000 distinct CDR3 sequences; approximately 20% were seen once. This clonotype was picked up many times. The source of this sequence is a human donor who donated a stem cell graft to a child with acute myeloid leukemia. The J gene is TRBJ2-5, the V gene TRBV25-1, with 10 nucleotides matching TRBD1. This sample comprised PBMCs from the stem cell graft donor, obtained from the stem cell graft. The CDR3 here is CASSETGGKGRQETQYF. CDR3 bases: TGTGCCAGCAGTGAGACAGGGGGCAAGGGACGACAAGAGACCCAGTACTTC.